These 32 T cell receptor beta chains were all obtained from the same sample, sequenced in a study of T cell responses to AZD1222 COVID-19 vaccine. Profiling relied on immunoSEQ multiplex PCR, and the TCRdb table lists in-frame clones only, not all of them. Of 120,000 or so clones in the sample, over 80% were seen once. The specimen was peripheral blood, collected 28 days after the second AZD1222 dose. The receptors shown here come from an adult who received the AZD1222 COVID-19 vaccine.

This clone appeared a single time. The chain recombines TRBV5-4 with TRBJ2-4, with 7 bases matching TRBD1. Germline loops: CDR1 SGHNT, CDR2 YYREEE (reference sequence). CDR3 length: 18 residues. The ends lost 0 bases at V and 0 bases at J; junction bases unmatched: 9. The CDR3 loop reads CASSLEGADPLAKNIQYF. CDR3 sequence (DNA): TGTGCCAGCAGCTTGGAGGGGGCAGATCCGTTAGCCAAAAACATTCAGTACTTC.

This chain connects TRBV11-2 to TRBJ1-5; D is ambiguous. There are 13 residues in the CDR3. Germline CDR1 is SGHAT and CDR2 is FQNNGV. V shed 5 bases and J shed 7 bases, with 12 bases lying between them. The CDR3 bases are TGTGCCAGCAGCACCCACGCCGGGCAGCCCCAGCATTTT. Translated: CASSTHAGQPQHF.

This sequence joins TRBV5-8 and TRBJ2-7; no reliable D call. This CDR3 is built from 11 residues. With 2 bases removed from V and 4 bases from J, the gap between germline ends came to 4 bases. The V gene's germline CDR1 is SGHTS and CDR2 YDEGEE. As DNA, the CDR3 is TGTGCCAGCAGCTTAAAATACGAGCAGTACTTC. It is translated as CASSLKYEQYF.

This chain connects TRBV4-1 to TRBJ1-2; D uncertain. The CDR3 length is 15 residues. Trimming removed 4 bases from V and 8 bases from J, with 20 bases in between. CDR1 is MGHRA, CDR2 YSYEKL, per germline. CDR3 protein: CASSPPGVPGVGYTF. The CDR3 DNA is TGCGCCAGCAGCCCCCCGGGAGTGCCCGGCGTAGGCTACACCTTC.

This rearrangement joins TRBV3-1 (or the pseudogene TRBV3-2) to TRBJ2-7, with TRBD1 matching 10 bases. This CDR3 spans 14 amino acids. V lost 4 bases, J lost 5 bases, and 5 bases stayed unmatched. Germline-derived CDR1 and CDR2 are LGHDT and YNNKEL (reference sequence). CDR3 in DNA: TGTGCCAGCAGCCCGGGGACAGGGGAGAACGAGCAGTACTTC. Its translation is CASSPGTGENEQYF.

The gene calls are TRBV19 and TRBJ1-1; a possible D gene is TRBD1 (5 bases). CDR3 size: 15 residues. Looked up from germline, CDR1 is LNHDA and CDR2 is SQIVND (reference sequence). V gave up 5 bases and J gave up 2 bases, with 15 bases separating them. DNA of the CDR3: TGTGCCAGTAGTCCCCAAAGGGGCGCCAACACTGAAGCTTTCTTT. Amino acid sequence: CASSPQRGANTEAFF.

This clone was observed at least ten times. The V gene is TRBV20-1, the J gene TRBJ1-1; D unclear. This CDR3 region has 10 residues. Germline V lookup: CDR1 DFQATT, CDR2 SNEGSKA (reference sequence). The V end lost 6 bases, the J end lost 5 bases, and 7 bases lay between the germline ends. CDR3 amino acids: CSASTTEAFF. In DNA, the CDR3 is TGCAGTGCCAGTACGACTGAAGCTTTCTTT.

The rearrangement links TRBV14 to TRBJ2-3; maybe TRBD2 (5 bases). The CDR3 totals 13 residues. Trimming left V 5 bases short and J 5 bases short, with 11 bases between. The germline gives CDR1 SGHDN, CDR2 FVKESK. This CDR3 is CASSSPGLDTQYF. CDR3 nucleotide sequence: TGTGCCAGCAGCTCGCCCGGACTAGATACGCAGTATTTT.

This chain uses TRBV2 with TRBJ2-7, with 9 bases aligning to TRBD1. The V and J ends lost 3 bases and 3 bases, in that order; junction bases with no gene match: 6. The CDR3 extends over 15 amino acids. Per germline, CDR1 SNHLY and CDR2 FYNNEI. The CDR3 coding sequence is TGTGCCAGCAGTGACGACAGGGGGACGTTCTACGAGCAGTACTTC. This encodes CASSDDRGTFYEQYF.

In DNA, the CDR3 is TGTGCCAGTAGCCCCAGGGGCAAAAACACTGAAGCTTTCTTT. It encodes CASSPRGKNTEAFF. The chain couples TRBV19 to TRBJ1-1; a possible D gene is TRBD1 (6 bases). The CDR3 is 14 residues long. CDR1 is LNHDA, CDR2 SQIVND, per germline (reference sequence). V dropped 6 bases and J dropped 2 bases, with 13 bases sitting between them. Looking up the rest from reference TRBV19 and TRBJ1-1 gives the full variable domain: DGGITQSPKYLFRKEGQNVTLSCEQNLNHDAMYWYRQDPGQGLRLIYYSQIVNDFQKGDIAEGYSVSREKKESFPLTVTSAQKNPTAFYLCASSPRGKNTEAFFGQGTRLTVV.

Here the CDR3 reads CSASVGSSYGYTF. Here the CDR3 DNA reads TGCAGTGCTAGTGTTGGCTCGAGCTATGGCTACACCTTC. V and J are TRBV20-1 and TRBJ1-2; D not certain. The germline V and J ends were trimmed by 3 bases and 4 bases, with 12 bases remaining between them. Germline V gene lookup returns CDR1 DFQATT and CDR2 SNEGSKA (reference sequence). The CDR3 has 13 residues.

This chain connects TRBV7-8 to TRBJ1-1, with D tentatively TRBD1 (5 bases). V was shortened by 5 bases and J by 4 bases, with 8 bases between the two germline ends. Germline loops: CDR1 SGHVS, CDR2 FQNEAQ. CDR3 length: 12 amino acids. In DNA, the CDR3 is TGTGCCAGCAGCCTTGACAGCACTGAAGCTTTCTTT. Its protein product is CASSLDSTEAFF.

This chain joins TRBV6-5 and TRBJ1-5; TRBD1 matches 7 bases. The J segment lost 6 bases and the V segment lost 6 bases, leaving 2 bases of the junction unmatched. CDR3 length: 12 residues. From germline, CDR1 is MNHEY and CDR2 SVGAGI. CDR3 DNA sequence: TGTGCCAGCAGAAACAGGGGTCAGCCCCAGCATTTT. Translated, it gives CASRNRGQPQHF.

The genes are TRBV29-1 and TRBJ2-7; the D gene is possibly TRBD1 (6 bases). The germline V gene encodes CDR1 SQVTM and CDR2 ANQGSEA. The CDR3 runs to 12 residues. Trimming took off 6 bases at V and 3 bases at J, with 12 bases between the two ends. The CDR3 protein is CSVRTVGYEQYF. DNA of the CDR3: TGCAGCGTCCGGACAGTTGGCTACGAGCAGTACTTC.

J is TRBJ1-4 and V is TRBV19; the D is unclear. Germline loops: CDR1 LNHDA, CDR2 SQIVND (reference sequence). V lost 6 bases, J lost 4 bases, and 12 bases lay in between. The CDR3 extends over 14 amino acids. The CDR3 is CASSLLEVNEKLFF. The CDR3 DNA follows: TGTGCCAGTAGCTTGCTTGAGGTTAATGAAAAACTGTTTTTT. Drawing the rest from reference TRBV19 and TRBJ1-4, the complete variable domain is DGGITQSPKYLFRKEGQNVTLSCEQNLNHDAMYWYRQDPGQGLRLIYYSQIVNDFQKGDIAEGYSVSREKKESFPLTVTSAQKNPTAFYLCASSLLEVNEKLFFGSGTQLSVL.

The V and J genes are TRBV5-4 and TRBJ2-3; D uncertain. CDR1 and CDR2 (germline): SGHNT, YYREEE (reference sequence). The CDR3 covers 17 residues. V lost 0 bases and J lost 0, with 14 bases in between. CDR3 loop: CASSLASGASSTDTQYF. The CDR3 DNA sequence: TGTGCCAGCAGCTTGGCTAGTGGCGCGAGTAGCACAGATACGCAGTATTTT. Full variable domain (missing parts from reference TRBV5-4 and TRBJ2-3): ETGVTQSPTHLIKTRGQQVTLRCSSQSGHNTVSWYQQALGQGPQFIFQYYREEENGRGNFPPRFSGLQFPNYSSELNVNALELDDSALYLCASSLASGASSTDTQYFGPGTRLTVL.

V gene TRBV6-5 combines with J gene TRBJ1-4; possibly TRBD1 for D (6 bases). The CDR3 runs to 12 residues. V lost 10 bases and J lost 8, with 14 bases in between. CDR1 is MNHEY and CDR2 is SVGAGI in the germline V gene. CDR3 coding DNA: TGTGCCACTGACAGGTCGGGCGAAAAACTGTTTTTT. This gives the protein CATDRSGEKLFF.

The chain has TRBV20-1 and TRBJ1-4; D call uncertain. CDR1 and CDR2 (germline): DFQATT, SNEGSKA (reference sequence). CDR3 length: 11 residues. The ends were cut back, 4 bases at V and 4 bases at J, with 4 bases in the middle. The CDR3 here is CSATLNEKLFF. CDR3 sequence (DNA): TGCAGTGCTACCCTTAATGAAAAACTGTTTTTT.

V gene TRBV6-6 combines with J gene TRBJ1-1; tentative D call: TRBD1 (5 bases). This CDR3 is 13 amino acids long. The germline CDR1 and CDR2 sequences are MNHNY and SVGAGI (reference sequence). Trimming stripped 8 bases from V and 0 bases from J, with 10 bases between. The CDR3 region is CASLEGLNTEAFF. CDR3 sequence (DNA): TGTGCCAGCCTCGAGGGGCTGAACACTGAAGCTTTCTTT.

J is TRBJ2-1 and V is TRBV6-5; 8 positions match TRBD2. V was clipped by 6 bases and J by 0 bases; unmatched bases: 4. This CDR3 comprises 15 residues. Germline V gives CDR1 MNHEY, CDR2 SVGAGI. In DNA form, the CDR3 reads TGTGCCAGCAGGTCCGGGACTAGCTCCTACAATGAGCAGTTCTTC. It encodes CASRSGTSSYNEQFF.

The CDR3 is CASSLQTGGTDTQYF. CDR3 DNA sequence: TGTGCCAGCTCACTGCAGACAGGGGGCACAGATACGCAGTATTTT. J is TRBJ2-3 and V is TRBV18; 8 bases align to TRBD1. The CDR3 runs 15 residues. J lost 1 base, V lost 4 bases, and 4 bases had no gene match. The germline gives CDR1 KGHSH, CDR2 LQKENI.

This chain uses TRBV18 with TRBJ2-7; tentative D call: TRBD1 (5 bases). The CDR3 consists of 12 residues. With 5 bases removed from V and 3 bases from J, the gap between germline ends came to 8 bases. Germline CDR1 and CDR2: KGHSH and LQKENI. The CDR3 region is CASSTGFYEQYF. Written as DNA, the CDR3 is TGTGCCAGCTCAACAGGTTTCTACGAGCAGTACTTC.

This clone is a singleton in its sample. CDR3 sequence reads: CASQVAGTSYGYTF. The CDR3, as DNA: TGTGCCAGTCAAGTAGCAGGGACCTCCTATGGCTACACCTTC. This rearrangement joins TRBV3-1 (or the pseudogene TRBV3-2) to TRBJ1-2; TRBD1 might be the D (5 bases). Germline CDR1 is LGHDT and CDR2 is YNNKEL (reference sequence). CDR3 size: 14 residues. The V and J ends lost 9 bases and 4 bases respectively, with 18 bases between them.

About this clone itself: One end of the junction does not line up with germline, which may come from a read error. This sequence joins TRBV7-7 and TRBJ1-5, with D perhaps TRBD1 (6 bases). Germline CDR1 and CDR2: SSHAT and FNYEAQ (reference sequence). This CDR3 is 13 amino acids long. The CDR3 is CASSEGELQPQHF. DNA for the CDR3: TGTGCTAGCAGCGAGGGGGAGTTGCAGCCCCAGCATTTT.

The J gene is TRBJ2-7, the V gene TRBV27; D perhaps matches TRBD1 (6 bases). V shed 5 bases and J shed 3 bases, with 14 bases lying between them. CDR3 size: 14 residues. Germline V gives CDR1 MNHEY, CDR2 SMNVEV (reference sequence). CDR3 DNA: TGTGCCAGCAGTCCTTGGGACAACATCTACGAGCAGTACTTC. This translates into CASSPWDNIYEQYF.

The CDR3: CASTRPQRSYEQYF. The DNA for the CDR3 is TGTGCCAGCACCCGACCGCAGCGCTCCTACGAGCAGTACTTC. The genes are TRBV28 and TRBJ2-7; D gene unclear. CDR1 and CDR2 (germline): MDHEN, SYDVKM. The ends were cut back, 7 bases at V and 0 bases at J, with 13 bases in the middle. There are 14 residues in the CDR3.

V and J are TRBV4-1 and TRBJ2-7; TRBD1 agrees at 10 bases. The CDR3 runs 16 residues. The germline V gene encodes CDR1 MGHRA and CDR2 YSYEKL. Trimming at V came to 4 bases and at J to 3 bases, leaving 9 bases not matched to a gene. CDR3 bases: TGCGCCAGCAGCCCCCAACCGGGACAGGGGTTCTACGAGCAGTACTTC. It encodes CASSPQPGQGFYEQYF.

This clone was recorded once. The chain links TRBV11-1 to TRBJ2-2; D remains ambiguous. Germline assignment: CDR1 SGHAT and CDR2 FQDESV (reference sequence). The germline V and J ends were trimmed by 5 bases and 7 bases, with 8 bases remaining between them. The CDR3 is 12 residues long. In DNA, the CDR3 is TGTGCCAGCAGCAACATGGGCGGGGAGCTGTTTTTT. The encoded protein is CASSNMGGELFF.

This clone showed up just once. This rearrangement joins TRBV4-1 to TRBJ1-5, with TRBD1 matching 9 bases. Losses at the gene ends were 4 bases for V and 1 base for J; bases not matched to a gene: 8. The germline CDR1 and CDR2 sequences are MGHRA and YSYEKL. This CDR3 is 17 amino acids long. CDR3 sequence: CASSLYPDRGSNQPQHF. CDR3 nucleotide sequence: TGCGCCAGCAGCCTCTACCCGGACAGGGGCAGCAATCAGCCCCAGCATTTT.

The chain employs TRBV6-5 and TRBJ2-3; the D gene is possibly TRBD1 (5 bases). CDR3 length: 13 residues. CDR1 and CDR2 (germline): MNHEY, SVGAGI. The V end was cut by 10 bases, the J end by 2 bases, with 13 bases between. The CDR3 nucleotides are TGTGCCAACCAAGGGGCCCCCACAGATACGCAGTATTTT. Its translation is CANQGAPTDTQYF.

V is TRBV27 and J is TRBJ1-4, with unresolved D. Deletions cut 8 bases from V and 3 bases from J, with 7 bases between. Germline-derived CDR1 and CDR2 are MNHEY and SMNVEV (reference sequence). This CDR3 contains 12 residues. The CDR3 is CASGRANEKLFF. The CDR3, as DNA: TGTGCCAGCGGACGGGCTAATGAAAAACTGTTTTTT. Filled out from reference TRBV27 and TRBJ1-4, the complete variable domain reads EAQVTQNPRYLITVTGKKLTVTCSQNMNHEYMSWYRQDPGLGLRQIYYSMNVEVTDKGDVPEGYKVSRKEKRNFPLILESPSPNQTSLYFCASGRANEKLFFGSGTQLSVL.

The chain recombines TRBV2 with TRBJ1-6, with no clear D. V lost 6 bases, J lost 0 bases, and 12 bases lay in between. Germline lookup yields CDR1 SNHLY and CDR2 FYNNEI. This CDR3 comprises 16 residues. The CDR3 region has the DNA TGTGCCAGCAGGGGCGGCGGTGGCTCCTATAATTCACCCCTCCACTTT. Translated: CASRGGGGSYNSPLHF.